This T cell receptor (beta chain) was profiled in a study of beta chain features in type 1 diabetes. V trimming: 11 bases; J trimming: 1 base; junction bases outside the gene matches: 8. The CDR3 length is 15 residues. The V gene's germline CDR1 is SNHLY and CDR2 FYNNEI. As concerns this clone: As yet, its antigen is unknown.

TCRB transcripts that were expressed got sequenced, as all of the isolated RNA had been reverse transcribed. Only in-frame clones appear in the TCRdb table, and some are missing; sequencing was by immunoSEQ multiplex PCR. The sample contains under 350,000 clones, roughly an eighth of which appear only once. Study-level results: Across all four CD4+ subsets, people with type 1 diabetes showed modestly shorter TCRB CDR3s.

The clonotype originates from a man aged 25-45 years with type 1 diabetes. The chain has TRBV2 and TRBJ1-3; TRBD1 aligns across 10 bases. The specimen was naive CD4+ T cells from blood. The CDR3 loop reads CAGRDRGVSGNTIYF. In DNA, the CDR3 is TGTGCCGGCCGGGACAGGGGAGTATCTGGAAACACCATATATTTT.